The clone carrying this TCR beta chain was counted a few times. Its target is not known. These data belong to a study of T-cell reconstitution after alpha-beta-depleted transplantation in children. The study, taken as a whole, reports: From newly produced T cells came most of the T-cell counts and diversity one year after transplant. Alpha-beta T cells present about two months after transplant were reported to originate from several hundred expanded graft clones. TCRbeta diversity was high at day 60 in some patients (a result of surviving recipient T cells and thymic progenitors).

V lost 6 bases, J lost 12 bases, and 9 bases stayed unmatched. The CDR3 has 13 residues. The V gene's germline CDR1 is MNHEY and CDR2 SVGEGT. Preparing the TCRbeta library involved the use of unique molecular identifiers. TCRdb itself ran the PCR reads through MiXCR, one entry per CDR3 protein. The data hold a few hundred thousand distinct CDR3 sequences, with 10% to 15% observed a single time. The chain recombines TRBV6-2 or TRBV6-3 with TRBJ2-1, with TRBD1 matching over 9 bases. This material consisted of PBMCs, mostly from graft donor cells, taken 360 days after TCRalphabeta/CD19-depleted stem cell transplant. The TCR sequence derives from a male patient aged 10 to 17 who had a stem cell transplant for acute myeloid leukemia, so the T cells may come from the graft donor. CDR3 amino acids: CASRETGGERQFF. The CDR3 DNA sequence: TGTGCCAGCAGGGAAACAGGGGGCGAAAGGCAGTTCTTC.